This TCR beta chain was recorded in a study of T cells expressing NK-cell markers. Study summary: One of the eight sequenced donors was seronegative, whereas the other seven were HCMV-seropositive.

cDNA encoding TCR beta was synthesized via 5'RACE template switching incorporating UMIs. TCRdb reprocessed the 5' RACE reads and stores each CDR3 protein as one record, lacking DNA. This table lists some 390,000 distinct CDR3 sequences. In regard to this clonotype: Its matching antigen is unknown.

Findings and limits, study-wide: The leading position in the CD3+CD56-NKG2C+ fraction of a few donors also went to these clonotypes.

The V gene's germline CDR1 is SNHLY and CDR2 FYNNEI. CDR3 length: 13 residues. The sequenced sample consisted of blood T cells: a sorted CD56 or NKG2C T cell subset, CD4+ or CD8+ T cells, or bulk PBMC T cells (not recorded which). This rearrangement joins TRBV2 to TRBJ1-2; the TRBD1 assignment by TCRdb is unverifiable without DNA. This sequence was found in a woman between 50 and 59 years old in good health. CDR3 amino acids: CASSEVAGQGYTF.